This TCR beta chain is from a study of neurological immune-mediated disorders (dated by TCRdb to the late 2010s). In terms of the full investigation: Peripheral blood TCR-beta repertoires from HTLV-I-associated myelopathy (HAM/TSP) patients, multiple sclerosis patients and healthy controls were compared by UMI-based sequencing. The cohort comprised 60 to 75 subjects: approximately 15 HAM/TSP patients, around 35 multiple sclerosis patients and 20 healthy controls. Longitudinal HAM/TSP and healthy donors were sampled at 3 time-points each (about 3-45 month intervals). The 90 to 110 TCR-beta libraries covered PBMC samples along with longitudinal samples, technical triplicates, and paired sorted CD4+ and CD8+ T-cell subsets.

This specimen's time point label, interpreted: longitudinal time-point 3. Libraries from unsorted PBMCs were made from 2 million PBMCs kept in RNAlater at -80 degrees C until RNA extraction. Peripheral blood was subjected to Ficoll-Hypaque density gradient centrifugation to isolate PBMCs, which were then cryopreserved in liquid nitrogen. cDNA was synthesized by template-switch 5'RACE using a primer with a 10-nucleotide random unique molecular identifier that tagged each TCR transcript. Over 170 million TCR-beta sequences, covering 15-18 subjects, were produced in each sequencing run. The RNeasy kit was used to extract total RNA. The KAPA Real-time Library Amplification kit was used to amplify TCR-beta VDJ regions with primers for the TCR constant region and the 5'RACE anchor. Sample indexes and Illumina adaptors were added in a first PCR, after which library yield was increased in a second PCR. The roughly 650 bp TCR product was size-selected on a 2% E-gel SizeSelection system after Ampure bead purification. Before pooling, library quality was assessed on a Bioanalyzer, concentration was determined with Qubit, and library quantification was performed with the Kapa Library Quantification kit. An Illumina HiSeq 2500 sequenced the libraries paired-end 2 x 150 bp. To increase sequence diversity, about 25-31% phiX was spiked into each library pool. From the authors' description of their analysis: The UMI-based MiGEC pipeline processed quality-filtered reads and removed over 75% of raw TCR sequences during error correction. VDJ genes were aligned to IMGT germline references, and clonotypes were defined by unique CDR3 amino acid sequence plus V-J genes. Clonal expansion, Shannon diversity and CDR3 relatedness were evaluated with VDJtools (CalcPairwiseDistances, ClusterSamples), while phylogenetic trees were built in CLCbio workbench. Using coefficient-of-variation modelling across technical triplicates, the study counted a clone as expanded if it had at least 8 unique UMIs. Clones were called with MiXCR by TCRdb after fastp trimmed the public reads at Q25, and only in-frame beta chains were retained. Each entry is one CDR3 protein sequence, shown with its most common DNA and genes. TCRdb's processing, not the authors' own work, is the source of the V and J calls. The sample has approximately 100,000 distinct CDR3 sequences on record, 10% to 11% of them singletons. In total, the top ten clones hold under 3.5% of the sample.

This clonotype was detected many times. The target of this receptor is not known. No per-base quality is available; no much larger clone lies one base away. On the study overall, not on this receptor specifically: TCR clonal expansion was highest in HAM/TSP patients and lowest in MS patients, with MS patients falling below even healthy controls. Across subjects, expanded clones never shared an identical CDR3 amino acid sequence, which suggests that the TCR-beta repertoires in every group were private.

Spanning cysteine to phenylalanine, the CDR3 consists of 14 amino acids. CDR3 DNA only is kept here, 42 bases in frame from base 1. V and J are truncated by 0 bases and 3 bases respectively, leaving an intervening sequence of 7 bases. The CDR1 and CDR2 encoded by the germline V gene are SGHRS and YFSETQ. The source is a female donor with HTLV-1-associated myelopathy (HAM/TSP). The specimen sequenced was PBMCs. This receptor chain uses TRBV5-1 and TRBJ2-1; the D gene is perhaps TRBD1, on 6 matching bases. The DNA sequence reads TGCGCCAGCAGCTTGGTCAGGGGCTACAATGAGCAGTTCTTC. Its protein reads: CASSLVRGYNEQFF. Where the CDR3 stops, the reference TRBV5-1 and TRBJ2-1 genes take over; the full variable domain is KAGVTQTPRYLIKTRGQQVTLSCSPISGHRSVSWYQQTPGQGLQFLFEYFSETQRNKGNFPGRFSGRQFSNSRSEMNVSTLELGDSALYLCASSLVRGYNEQFFGPGTRLTVL.